This TCR beta chain was captured by sequencing in a study of T-cell reconstitution after alpha-beta-depleted transplantation in children. Between the trimmed V and J ends, which lost 0 bases and 11 bases, there was a span of 13 bases. Germline CDR1 is SGDLS and CDR2 is YYNGEE. This CDR3 has 13 amino acids. A TCRbeta library incorporating unique molecular identifiers was prepared. TCRdb re-called the PCR reads through MiXCR, storing one row per CDR3 protein. The sample holds about 200,000 distinct CDR3 sequences, roughly 6.5% seen once. This clonotype was observed a few times. Its specificity is unknown. Study-level points and caveats: Several hundred expanded graft clones reportedly were the source of alpha-beta T cells about two months after transplant. Fresh T-cell production supplied most of the T-cell counts and diversity seen one year after transplant.

This TCR came from a girl less than two years old with combined immunodeficiency, due to receive a stem cell transplant. The chain joins TRBV9 to TRBJ2-3; D call uncertain. This material consisted of PBMCs, taken before TCRalphabeta/CD19-depleted stem cell transplant. CDR3 nucleotide sequence: TGTGCCAGCAGCGTAGTTGGTTGGTCCGAGCAGTATTTT. Its translation: CASSVVGWSEQYF. Supplemented by reference TRBV9 and TRBJ2-3, the full variable domain reads DSGVTQTPKHLITATGQRVTLRCSPRSGDLSVYWYQQSLDQGLQFLIQYYNGEERAKGNILERFSAQQFPDLHSELNLSSLELGDSALYFCASSVVGWSEQYFGPGTRLTVL.